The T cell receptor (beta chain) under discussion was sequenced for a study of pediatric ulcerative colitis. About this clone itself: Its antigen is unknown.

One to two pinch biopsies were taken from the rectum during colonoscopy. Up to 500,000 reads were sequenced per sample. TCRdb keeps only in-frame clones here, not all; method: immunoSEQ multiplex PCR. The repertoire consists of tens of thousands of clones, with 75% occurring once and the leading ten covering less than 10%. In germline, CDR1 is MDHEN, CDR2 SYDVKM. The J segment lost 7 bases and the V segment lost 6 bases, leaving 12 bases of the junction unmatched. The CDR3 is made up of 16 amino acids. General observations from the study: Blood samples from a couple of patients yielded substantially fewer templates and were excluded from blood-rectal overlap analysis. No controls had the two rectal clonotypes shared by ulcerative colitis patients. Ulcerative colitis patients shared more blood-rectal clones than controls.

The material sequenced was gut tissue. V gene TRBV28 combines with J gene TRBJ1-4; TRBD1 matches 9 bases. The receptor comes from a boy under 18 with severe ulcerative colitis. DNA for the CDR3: TGTGCCAGCAGGTCGGGACAGGGACCCTTCTTTGAAAAACTGTTTTTT. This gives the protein CASRSGQGPFFEKLFF.